Below are 17 T cell receptor beta chains sequenced from a single sample in a study of T-cell reconstitution after alpha-beta-depleted transplantation in children. Molecular barcoding with unique molecular identifiers was used for the TCRbeta library. TCRdb reanalysed the PCR reads using MiXCR and keeps one entry per CDR3 protein. The profile shows 300,000 to 350,000 distinct CDR3 sequences, 15% to 20% of them singletons. This material consisted of PBMCs, mostly from graft donor cells, taken 360 days after TCRalphabeta/CD19-depleted stem cell transplant. Source of these receptors: a male patient aged 2-10 years who had a stem cell transplant for acute lymphoblastic leukemia, so the T cells may come from the graft donor.

This clonotype has just a few counts. The genes are TRBV4-2 and TRBJ2-5, with 7 bases lining up with TRBD2. Germline trimming cut 1 base from V and 1 base from J; bases unmatched to any gene: 3. This CDR3 region has 15 residues. Germline CDR1 reads LGHNA; CDR2 reads YNFKEQ. The CDR3 DNA follows: TGTGCCAGCAGCCAAGCGAGCGGGATCCAAGAGACCCAGTACTTC. This translates into CASSQASGIQETQYF.

The V and J genes are TRBV20-1 and TRBJ2-7; TRBD2 agrees at 12 bases. V lost 2 bases, J lost 6 bases, and 8 bases stayed unmatched. CDR3 size: 15 residues. Germline CDR1 reads DFQATT; CDR2 reads SNEGSKA (reference sequence). The DNA of the CDR3 is TGCAGTGCTAGACCCCGACTAGCGGGAGTGGGCGAGCAGTACTTC. Translated: CSARPRLAGVGEQYF.

The chain combines TRBV3-1 with TRBJ2-1; unclear D gene. The CDR3 is 12 amino acids. Germline V CDR1 and CDR2: LGHDT, YNNKEL (reference sequence). V shed 8 bases and J shed 3 bases, with 8 bases lying between them. As DNA, the CDR3 is TGTGCCAGCGGAGACTTCTACAATGAGCAGTTCTTC. Its protein product is CASGDFYNEQFF.

This clonotype was seen only a few times. This chain joins TRBV3-1 and TRBJ2-4; possibly TRBD2 for D (6 bases). Germline assignment: CDR1 LGHDT and CDR2 YNNKEL (reference sequence). The CDR3 runs 16 residues. V was shortened by 6 bases and J by 1 base, with 16 bases between the two germline ends. CDR3 DNA: TGTGCCAGCAGTCCTCCCGGGGGTAGGGCCAAAAACATTCAGTACTTC. This gives the protein CASSPPGGRAKNIQYF. The full variable domain, in which reference TRBV3-1 and TRBJ2-4 provide the parts outside the CDR3, is DTAVSQTPKYLVTQMGNDKSIKCEQNLGHDTMYWYKQDSKKFLKIMFSYNNKELIINETVPNRFSPKSPDKAHLNLHINSLELGDSAVYFCASSPPGGRAKNIQYFGAGTRLSVL.

This clonotype was recorded at least ten times. V is TRBV10-3 and J is TRBJ2-7, with D possibly TRBD1 on 5 matching bases. Germline CDR1 is ENHRY and CDR2 is SYGVKD. V gave up 6 bases and J gave up 2 bases, with 11 bases separating them. CDR3 length: 13 amino acids. The CDR3 DNA follows: TGTGCCATCAGAGGGGATTCGGCCTACGAGCAGTACTTC. Translating it yields CAIRGDSAYEQYF.

This clonotype was seen only a few times. The CDR3 DNA reads TGTGCCAGCAGCCGAATGGTTGTAGATACGCAGTATTTT. It is translated as CASSRMVVDTQYF. The rearrangement links TRBV7-3 to TRBJ2-3; the D is unclear. Germline V CDR1 and CDR2: SGHTA, FQGTGA. Trimming left V 5 bases short and J 5 bases short, with 11 bases between. This CDR3 region has 13 residues. Full variable domain (remainder filled in from reference TRBV7-3 and TRBJ2-3): GAGVSQTPSNKVTEKGKYVELRCDPISGHTALYWYRQSLGQGPEFLIYFQGTGAADDSGLPNDRFFAVRPEGSVSTLKIQRTERGDSAVYLCASSRMVVDTQYFGPGTRLTVL.

This clonotype occurred a few times. The chain employs TRBV29-1 and TRBJ2-1, with 7 nucleotides matching TRBD2. Losses at the gene ends were 4 bases for V and 0 bases for J; bases not matched to a gene: 12. CDR1 is SQVTM, CDR2 ANQGSEA, per germline. The CDR3 is 17 residues long. CDR3 coding DNA: TGCAGCGTTGTGTGGGCAACTAGCGATTACTCCTACAATGAGCAGTTCTTC. Protein: CSVVWATSDYSYNEQFF.

V usage is TRBV28 and J usage is TRBJ2-3; TRBD1 is a possible D gene (6 bases). V was shortened by 6 bases and J by 0 bases, with 13 bases between the two germline ends. From germline, CDR1 is MDHEN and CDR2 SYDVKM. The length of the CDR3 is 15 residues. In nucleotides, the CDR3 is TGTGCCAGCAGCGGGACAACATTTAGCACAGATACGCAGTATTTT. As protein: CASSGTTFSTDTQYF.

The chain carries TRBV29-1 and TRBJ1-5; D ambiguous. Per germline, CDR1 SQVTM and CDR2 ANQGSEA. V was shortened by 6 bases and J by 4 bases, with 13 bases between the two germline ends. The CDR3 contains 13 residues. CDR3 DNA sequence: TGCAGCGTAGTAGAGCACAAGAATCAGCCCCAGCATTTT. As protein: CSVVEHKNQPQHF.

The table lists this clonotype with a few counts. This sequence joins TRBV13 and TRBJ2-3; 8 nucleotides line up with TRBD2. The CDR3 has 16 amino acids. Germline V gene sequence: CDR1 PRHDT, CDR2 FYEKMQ (reference sequence). With V trimmed by 5 bases and J by 4 bases, 11 bases remained unmatched. The CDR3, as DNA: TGTGCCAGCAGCCCCGGCAGCGGGAGTGAGCCAGATACGCAGTATTTT. This codes for CASSPGSGSEPDTQYF.

This chain links TRBV5-1 with TRBJ2-3; no firm D call. There are 15 residues in the CDR3. Trimming took 4 bases from V and 2 from J, leaving 14 bases between them. In germline, CDR1 is SGHRS, CDR2 YFSETQ. The CDR3 region is CASSPNGAHTDTQYF. The CDR3 DNA follows: TGCGCCAGCAGCCCCAACGGCGCACACACAGATACGCAGTATTTT.

This clonotype was seen many times. J is TRBJ2-1 and V is TRBV29-1; TRBD2 matches 13 bases. Losses at the gene ends were 4 bases for V and 4 bases for J; bases not matched to a gene: 4. Germline V gives CDR1 SQVTM, CDR2 ANQGSEA. The CDR3 is made up of 15 amino acids. Here the CDR3 reads CSVVGTSGVYNEQFF. CDR3 coding DNA: TGCAGCGTTGTAGGGACTAGCGGGGTTTACAATGAGCAGTTCTTC.

This clonotype was picked up one time. The rearrangement links TRBV7-9 to TRBJ2-5, with a tentative D call TRBD2 (6 bases). V lost 2 bases and J 5 bases, leaving 15 bases between the germline ends. CDR1 is SEHNR, CDR2 FQNEAQ, per germline (reference sequence). CDR3 length equals 15 residues. CDR3 protein: CASSLMSGEWETQYF. CDR3 sequence (DNA): TGTGCCAGCAGCTTAATGTCGGGAGAGTGGGAGACCCAGTACTTC.

This clonotype occurred many times. V gene TRBV19 combines with J gene TRBJ2-3; D tentatively fits TRBD1 or TRBD2 (6 bases each). Trimming took off 4 bases at V and 8 bases at J, with 13 bases between the two ends. The CDR3 is 13 residues long. The germline gives CDR1 LNHDA, CDR2 SQIVND (reference sequence). CDR3 sequence reads: CASSTDRRGTQYF. In DNA form, the CDR3 reads TGTGCCAGTAGTACCGACAGGAGGGGTACGCAGTATTTT.

The rearrangement links TRBV7-2 to TRBJ2-1, with D possibly matching TRBD2 (6 bases). The germline CDR1 and CDR2 sequences are SGHTA and FQGNSA. Trimming left V 5 bases short and J 10 bases short, with 12 bases between. The length of the CDR3 is 12 residues. The CDR3 DNA reads as TGTGCCAGCAGCCAACTAGCCAGGGAGCAGTTCTTC. Protein product: CASSQLAREQFF.

V is TRBV20-1 and J is TRBJ2-3, with 7 positions matching TRBD2. The CDR3 has 11 amino acids. Germline lookup yields CDR1 DFQATT and CDR2 SNEGSKA (reference sequence). The CDR3 nucleotides are TGCAGCGCCCCTGGGGGGGGGACGCAGTATTTT. It encodes CSAPGGGTQYF.

Many counts were recorded for this clonotype. J is TRBJ2-5 and V is TRBV10-3; no clear D. The CDR3 is made up of 11 amino acids. Trimming pared 2 bases from V and 4 bases from J, leaving 2 bases between. The V gene's germline CDR1 is ENHRY and CDR2 SYGVKD. This chain's CDR3 is CAISEGETQYF. The CDR3 bases are TGTGCCATCAGTGAGGGAGAGACCCAGTACTTC.